This T cell receptor (beta chain) was retrieved from a study of tumor-infiltrating lymphocytes in oesophageal squamous cell carcinoma. Each CDR3 protein is one row after TCRdb ran MiXCR on the PCR reads. The sample lists fewer than 20,000 distinct CDR3 sequences, about two fifths seen once, with approximately 20% in the top ten. This clonotype was recorded at least ten times. The sequence came from a male donor with esophageal squamous cell carcinoma. Sequencing used esophageal tumor tissue.

The CDR3 spells CASSLGVREGHWDEQFF. The CDR3 coding sequence is TGTGCCAGCAGCTTAGGGGTGCGGGAGGGCCATTGGGATGAGCAGTTCTTC. The chain is built from TRBV11-3 and TRBJ2-1; TRBD2 agrees at 9 bases. This CDR3 contains 17 residues. The trim removed 1 base at V and 8 bases at J, leaving 12 bases unmatched. Germline V gene sequence: CDR1 SGHNT, CDR2 YENEEA. Full variable domain (remainder filled in from reference TRBV11-3 and TRBJ2-1): EAGVVQSPRYKIIEKKQPVAFWCNPISGHNTLYWYLQNLGQGPELLIRYENEEAVDDSQLPKDRFSAERLKGVDSTLKIQPAELGDSAVYLCASSLGVREGHWDEQFFGPGTRLTVL.